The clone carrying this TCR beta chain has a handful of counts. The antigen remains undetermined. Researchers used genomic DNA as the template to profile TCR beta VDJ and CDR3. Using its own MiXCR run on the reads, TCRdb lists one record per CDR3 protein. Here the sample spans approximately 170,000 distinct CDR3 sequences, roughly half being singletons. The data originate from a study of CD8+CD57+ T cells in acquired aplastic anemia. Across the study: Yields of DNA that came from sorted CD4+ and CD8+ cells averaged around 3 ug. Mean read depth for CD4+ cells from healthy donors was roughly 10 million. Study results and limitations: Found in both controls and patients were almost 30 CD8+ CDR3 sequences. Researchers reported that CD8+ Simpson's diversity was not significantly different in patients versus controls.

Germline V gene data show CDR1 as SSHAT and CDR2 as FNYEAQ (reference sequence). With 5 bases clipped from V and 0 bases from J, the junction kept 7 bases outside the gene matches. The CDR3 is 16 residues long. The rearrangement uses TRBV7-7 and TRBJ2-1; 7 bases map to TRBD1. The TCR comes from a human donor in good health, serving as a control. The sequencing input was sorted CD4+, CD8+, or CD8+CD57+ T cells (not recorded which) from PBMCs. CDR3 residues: CASSIDRDSSYNEQFF. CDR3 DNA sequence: TGTGCCAGCAGCATCGACAGGGATAGCTCCTACAATGAGCAGTTCTTC.